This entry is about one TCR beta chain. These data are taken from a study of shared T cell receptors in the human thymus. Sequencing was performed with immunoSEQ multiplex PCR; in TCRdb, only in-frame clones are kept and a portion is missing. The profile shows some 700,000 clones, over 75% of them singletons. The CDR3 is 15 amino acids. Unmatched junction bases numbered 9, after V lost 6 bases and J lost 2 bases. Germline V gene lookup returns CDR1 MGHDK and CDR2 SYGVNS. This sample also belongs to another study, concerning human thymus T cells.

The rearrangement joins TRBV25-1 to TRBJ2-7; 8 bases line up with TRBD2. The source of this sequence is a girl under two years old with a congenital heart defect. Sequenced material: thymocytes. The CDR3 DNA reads TGTGCCAGCAGCCACACGCGGGGGGAGCCCTACGAGCAGTACTTC. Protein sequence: CASSHTRGEPYEQYF.